One and the same sample provided the 3 T cell receptor beta chains below, sequenced in a study of response to subunit inactivated influenza vaccine. TCRdb re-called the RT-PCR reads with MiXCR, one entry per CDR3 protein. The data contain under 550,000 distinct CDR3 sequences, approximately 7.7% of them seen just once; the ten biggest clones take up 10% to 15%. The source was PBMCs from blood, collected less than 30 months after vaccination. All receptors derive from a man aged 50-75 years who received an inactivated influenza vaccine.

The table lists this clonotype with a few counts. The V call is TRBV6-2 or TRBV6-3, the J call TRBJ2-1; 7 bases map to TRBD2. CDR3 length equals 13 residues. Germline values: CDR1 MNHEY, CDR2 SVGEGT. Trimming took 6 bases from V and 7 from J; bases not matched to a gene: 6. The CDR3: CASRLGGGNEQFF. The DNA of the CDR3 is TGTGCCAGCAGATTAGGCGGGGGTAATGAGCAGTTCTTC.

The chain has TRBV20-1 and TRBJ2-1; D is perhaps TRBD1 (5 bases). The V gene lost 2 bases and the J gene lost 1 base, with 18 bases spanning the gap. Germline V gene sequence: CDR1 DFQATT, CDR2 SNEGSKA (reference sequence). CDR3 length: 17 amino acids. The DNA for the CDR3 is TGCAGTGCTAGATCTCCTCTTGCGCAGGGTTCCTACAATGAGCAGTTCTTC. This codes for CSARSPLAQGSYNEQFF.

In this sample, this clonotype turned up a few times. The gene calls are TRBV20-1 and TRBJ2-7; 8 bases match TRBD1. Germline V gives CDR1 DFQATT, CDR2 SNEGSKA (reference sequence). The CDR3 contains 12 residues. V gave up 1 base and J gave up 6 bases; unmatched junction bases: 2. The CDR3 coding sequence is TGCAGTGCTAGAGGCGGACAGGGCGAGCAGTACTTC. It is translated as CSARGGQGEQYF.